This entry is about one T cell receptor (beta chain). Germline CDR1 is LNHDA and CDR2 is SQIVND (reference sequence). CDR3 length: 15 amino acids. With 6 bases removed from V and 4 bases from J, the gap between germline ends came to 18 bases. The source of the sample is a study of blood T cell repertoires in COVID-19. Overall study: The origin of the acute and convalescent COVID-19 samples was the United States, Italy and Spain. Sample material is recorded as cDNA or gDNA derived from T cells, B-cell-depleted T cells, or PBMCs.

As handled by the study authors: Using reference gene primer amplification, nucleated cell counts were estimated. Generated by immunoSEQ multiplex PCR, the TCRdb table keeps only in-frame clones and is missing some. The V and J calls and the clone size are those of that table, but D and trimming were determined from the DNA. Seen here are around 120,000 clones, about 90% observed once, and the top ten hold 25% to 30%. Sequences were obtained from peripheral blood. The chain employs TRBV19 and TRBJ2-5, with a possible D match to TRBD2 (7 bases). The source is a woman in her 70s with acute or convalescent COVID-19. The CDR3, as DNA: TGTGCCAGTAGGGCCGGGGGGCGGCTCCGAGAGACCCAGTACTTC. Encoded protein: CASRAGGRLRETQYF. The whole variable domain, remainder taken from reference TRBV19 and TRBJ2-5, is DGGITQSPKYLFRKEGQNVTLSCEQNLNHDAMYWYRQDPGQGLRLIYYSQIVNDFQKGDIAEGYSVSREKKESFPLTVTSAQKNPTAFYLCASRAGGRLRETQYFGPGTRLLVL.